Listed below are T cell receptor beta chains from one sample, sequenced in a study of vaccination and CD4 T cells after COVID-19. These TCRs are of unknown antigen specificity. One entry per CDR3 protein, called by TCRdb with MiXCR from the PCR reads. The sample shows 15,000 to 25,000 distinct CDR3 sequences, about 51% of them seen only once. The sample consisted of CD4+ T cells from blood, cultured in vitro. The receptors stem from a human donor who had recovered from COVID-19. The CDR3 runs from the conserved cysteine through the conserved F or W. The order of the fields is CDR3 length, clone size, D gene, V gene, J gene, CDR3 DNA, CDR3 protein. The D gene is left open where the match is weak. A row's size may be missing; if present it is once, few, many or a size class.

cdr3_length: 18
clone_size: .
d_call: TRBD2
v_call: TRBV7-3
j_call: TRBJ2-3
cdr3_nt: TGTGCCAGCAGCTTAACAGGCCCTAGCGGGGGGAACACAGATACGCAGTATTTT
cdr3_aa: CASSLTGPSGGNTDTQYF

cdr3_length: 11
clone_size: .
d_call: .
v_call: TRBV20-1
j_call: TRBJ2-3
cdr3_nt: TGCAGTCTTAGCTCGGCGGATACGCAGTATTTT
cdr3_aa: CSLSSADTQYF

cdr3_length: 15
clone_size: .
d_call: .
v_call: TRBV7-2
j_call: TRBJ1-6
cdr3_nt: TGTGCCAGCAGTTCCGCCATGGACTATAATTCACCCCTCCACTTT
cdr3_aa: CASSSAMDYNSPLHF

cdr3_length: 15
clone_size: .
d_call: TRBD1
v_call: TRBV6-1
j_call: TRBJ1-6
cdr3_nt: TGTGCCAGCATAGCCGGGACAGGGGATAATTCACCCCTCCACTTT
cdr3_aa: CASIAGTGDNSPLHF

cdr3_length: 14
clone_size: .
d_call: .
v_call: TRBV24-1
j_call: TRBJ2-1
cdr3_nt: TGTGCCACCAGTCGGAGTTGGGCCGTCAATGAGCAGTTCTTC
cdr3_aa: CATSRSWAVNEQFF

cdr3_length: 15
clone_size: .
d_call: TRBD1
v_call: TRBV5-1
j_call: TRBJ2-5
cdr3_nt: TGCGCCAGCAGCTTAGTGGGACAGGGGGAAGAGACCCAGTACTTC
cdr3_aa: CASSLVGQGEETQYF

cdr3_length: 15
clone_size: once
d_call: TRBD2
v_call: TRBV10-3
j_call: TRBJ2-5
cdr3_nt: TGTGCCATCAGTGAGGCACTAGCGGGAGACGAGACCCAGTACTTC
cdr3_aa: CAISEALAGDETQYF

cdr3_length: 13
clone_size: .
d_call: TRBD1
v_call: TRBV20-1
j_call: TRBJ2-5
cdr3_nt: TGCAGTGCTGCGGCCAGGGGGCAAGAGACCCAGTACTTC
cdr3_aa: CSAAARGQETQYF

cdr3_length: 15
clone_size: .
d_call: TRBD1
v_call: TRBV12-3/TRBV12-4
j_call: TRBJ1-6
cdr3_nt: TGTGCCAGCAGTTTCCTTTGGACAGGGAATTCACCCCTCCACTTT
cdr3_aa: CASSFLWTGNSPLHF

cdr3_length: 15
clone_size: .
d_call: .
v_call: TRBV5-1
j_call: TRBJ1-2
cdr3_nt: TGCGCCAGCAGCTTGGGGGACGGGAGGAGCTATGGCTACACCTTC
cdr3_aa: CASSLGDGRSYGYTF

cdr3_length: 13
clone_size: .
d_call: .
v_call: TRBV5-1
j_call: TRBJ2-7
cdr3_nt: TGCGCCAGCAGCTTGGTCCAGAACTACGAGCAGTACTTC
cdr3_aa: CASSLVQNYEQYF

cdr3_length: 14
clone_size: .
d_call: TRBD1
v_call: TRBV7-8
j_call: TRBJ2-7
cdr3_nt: TGTGCCAGCAGCCCCGGACAGGGCGAGTACGAGCAGTACTTC
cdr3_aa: CASSPGQGEYEQYF

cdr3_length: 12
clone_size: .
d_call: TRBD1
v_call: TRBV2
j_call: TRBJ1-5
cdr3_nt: TGTGCCAGCAGACAGGGGGATCAGCCCCAGCATTTT
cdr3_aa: CASRQGDQPQHF

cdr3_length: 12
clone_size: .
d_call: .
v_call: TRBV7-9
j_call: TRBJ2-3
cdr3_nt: TGTGCCAGCAGCTACAGGGCAGATACGCAGTATTTT
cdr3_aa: CASSYRADTQYF

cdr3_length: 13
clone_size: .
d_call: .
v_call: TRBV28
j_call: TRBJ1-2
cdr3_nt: TGTGCCAGCAGTACCACGGGTCGGGGTGGCTACACCTTC
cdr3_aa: CASSTTGRGGYTF

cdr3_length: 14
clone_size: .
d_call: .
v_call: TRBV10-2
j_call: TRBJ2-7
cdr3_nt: TGCGCCAGCAAGCAAGGAAAGCTCACCTACGAGCAGTACTTC
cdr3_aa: CASKQGKLTYEQYF

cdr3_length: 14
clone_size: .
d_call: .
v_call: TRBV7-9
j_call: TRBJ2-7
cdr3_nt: TGTGCCAGCAGCTTAGCGCACCCTACCTACGAGCAGTACTTC
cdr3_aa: CASSLAHPTYEQYF

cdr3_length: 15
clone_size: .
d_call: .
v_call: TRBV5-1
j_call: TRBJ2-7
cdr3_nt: TGCGCCAGCAGCACCCAATCCCCCACCTCCTACGAGCAGTACTTC
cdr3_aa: CASSTQSPTSYEQYF

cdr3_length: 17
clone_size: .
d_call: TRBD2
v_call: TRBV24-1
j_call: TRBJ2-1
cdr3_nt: TGTGCCACCAGTGATATTACTAGCGGGGGGCGCTACAATGAGCAGTTCTTC
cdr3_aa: CATSDITSGGRYNEQFF

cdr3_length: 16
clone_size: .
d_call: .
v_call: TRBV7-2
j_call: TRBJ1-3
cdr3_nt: TGTGCCAGCAGCTTAGGACAGAGTCGGGGCGGAAACACCATATATTTT
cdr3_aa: CASSLGQSRGGNTIYF

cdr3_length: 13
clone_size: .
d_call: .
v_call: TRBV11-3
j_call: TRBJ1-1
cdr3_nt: TGTGCCAGCAGCGCTCAGGAGAACACTGAAGCTTTCTTT
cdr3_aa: CASSAQENTEAFF

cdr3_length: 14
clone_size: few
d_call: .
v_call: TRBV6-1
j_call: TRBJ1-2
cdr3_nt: TGTGCCAGCAGAGTACAGGTCTCAAACGGTGGCTACACCTTC
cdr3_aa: CASRVQVSNGGYTF

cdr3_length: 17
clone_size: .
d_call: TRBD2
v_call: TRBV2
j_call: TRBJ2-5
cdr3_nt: TGTGCCAGCAGTGAAGGGGCGGGAGTCACTTTTCAAGAGACCCAGTACTTC
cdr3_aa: CASSEGAGVTFQETQYF

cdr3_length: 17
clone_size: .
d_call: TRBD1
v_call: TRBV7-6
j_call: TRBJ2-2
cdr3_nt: TGTGCCAGCAGCGAGTGGACAGGGGGCTTCGTGCCGGGGGAGCTGTTTTTT
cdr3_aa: CASSEWTGGFVPGELFF

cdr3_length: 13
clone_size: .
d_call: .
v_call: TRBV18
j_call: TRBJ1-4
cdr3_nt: TGTGCCAGTCTACACGGGGGAGATGAAAAACTGTTTTTT
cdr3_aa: CASLHGGDEKLFF

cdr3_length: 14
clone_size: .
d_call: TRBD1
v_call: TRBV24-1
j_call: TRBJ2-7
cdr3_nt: TGTGCCACCAGTGTAGGACAGGACGCCTACGAGCAGTACTTC
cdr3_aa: CATSVGQDAYEQYF

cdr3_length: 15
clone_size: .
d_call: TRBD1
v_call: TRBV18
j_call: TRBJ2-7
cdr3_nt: TGTGCCAGCTCGGCTATGACAGGGTACTCCTACGAGCAGTACTTC
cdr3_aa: CASSAMTGYSYEQYF

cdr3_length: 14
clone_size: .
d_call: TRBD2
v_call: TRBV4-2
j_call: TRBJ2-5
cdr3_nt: TGTGCCAGCAGCCCAGCGGGGGGTACAGAGACCCAGTACTTC
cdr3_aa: CASSPAGGTETQYF

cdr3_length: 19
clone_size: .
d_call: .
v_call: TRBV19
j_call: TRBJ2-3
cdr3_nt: TGTGCCAGTAGGCCCCGGGTTGGGTGGGGGCAACGGAGCACAGATACGCAGTATTTT
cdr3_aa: CASRPRVGWGQRSTDTQYF

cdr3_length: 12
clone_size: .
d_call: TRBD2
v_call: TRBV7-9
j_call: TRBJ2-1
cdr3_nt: TGTGCCAGCAGCTTAACTAGCGGGAGTCAGTTCTTC
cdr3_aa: CASSLTSGSQFF

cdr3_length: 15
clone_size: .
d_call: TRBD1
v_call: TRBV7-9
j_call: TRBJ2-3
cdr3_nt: TGTGCCAGCAGCTTTAGGGACAGATACACAGATACGCAGTATTTT
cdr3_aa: CASSFRDRYTDTQYF

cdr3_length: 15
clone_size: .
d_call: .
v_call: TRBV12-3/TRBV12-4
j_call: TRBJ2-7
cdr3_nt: TGTGCCAGCACCAGAGGTTCAGGGTGGGTCGGCGAGCAGTACTTC
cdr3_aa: CASTRGSGWVGEQYF

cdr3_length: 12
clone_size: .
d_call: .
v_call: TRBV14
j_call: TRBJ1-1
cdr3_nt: TGTGCCAGCAGCCAAGGGGGCACTGAAGCTTTCTTT
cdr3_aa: CASSQGGTEAFF

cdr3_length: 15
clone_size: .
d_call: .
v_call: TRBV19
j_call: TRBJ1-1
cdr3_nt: TGTGCCAGTAGTCCGATGACAGCTATGAACACTGAAGCTTTCTTT
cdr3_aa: CASSPMTAMNTEAFF

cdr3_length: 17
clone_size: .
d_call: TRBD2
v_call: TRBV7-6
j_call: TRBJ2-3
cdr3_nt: TGTGCCAGCAGCTCCGTCCCTAGCGGGGGGGCAGCAGATACGCAGTATTTT
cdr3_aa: CASSSVPSGGAADTQYF

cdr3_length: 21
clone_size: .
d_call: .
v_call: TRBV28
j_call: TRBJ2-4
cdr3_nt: TGTGCCAGCAGTTACAGGGTCGCCATCACGACAAGTTCGGCAGCCAAAAACATTCAGTACTTC
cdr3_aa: CASSYRVAITTSSAAKNIQYF

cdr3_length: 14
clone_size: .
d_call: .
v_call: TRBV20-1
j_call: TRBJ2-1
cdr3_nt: TGCAGTGCCCCCAGGCTTGACTCCTACAATGAGCAGTTCTTC
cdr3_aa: CSAPRLDSYNEQFF

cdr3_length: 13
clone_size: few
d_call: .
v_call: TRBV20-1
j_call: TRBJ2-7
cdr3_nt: TGCAGTGTCACGTCGGGGCTGACCTACGAGCAGTACTTC
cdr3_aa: CSVTSGLTYEQYF

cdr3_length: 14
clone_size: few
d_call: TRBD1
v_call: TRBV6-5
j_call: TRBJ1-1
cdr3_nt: TGTGCCAGCAGTTGGACAGGAGGGAACACTGAAGCTTTCTTT
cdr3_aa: CASSWTGGNTEAFF

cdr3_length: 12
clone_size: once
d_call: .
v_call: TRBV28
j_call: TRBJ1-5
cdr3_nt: TGTGCCAGCAAACAAACCAATCAGCCCCAGCATTTT
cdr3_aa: CASKQTNQPQHF

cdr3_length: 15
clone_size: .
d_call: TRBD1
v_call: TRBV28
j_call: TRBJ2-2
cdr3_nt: TGTGCCAGCAGTCACCGGGACAGGTCCGGCGGGGAGCTGTTTTTT
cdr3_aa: CASSHRDRSGGELFF

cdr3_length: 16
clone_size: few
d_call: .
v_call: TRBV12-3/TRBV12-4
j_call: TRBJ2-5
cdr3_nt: TGTGCCAGCAGTTTATCTGGAGCGACCTCGAGAGGGACCCAGTACTTC
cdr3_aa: CASSLSGATSRGTQYF

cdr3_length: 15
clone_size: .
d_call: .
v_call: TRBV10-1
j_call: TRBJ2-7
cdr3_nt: TGCGCCAGCAGTGAGGGCAGGGGGGAGAGGAACGAGCAGTACTTC
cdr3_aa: CASSEGRGERNEQYF